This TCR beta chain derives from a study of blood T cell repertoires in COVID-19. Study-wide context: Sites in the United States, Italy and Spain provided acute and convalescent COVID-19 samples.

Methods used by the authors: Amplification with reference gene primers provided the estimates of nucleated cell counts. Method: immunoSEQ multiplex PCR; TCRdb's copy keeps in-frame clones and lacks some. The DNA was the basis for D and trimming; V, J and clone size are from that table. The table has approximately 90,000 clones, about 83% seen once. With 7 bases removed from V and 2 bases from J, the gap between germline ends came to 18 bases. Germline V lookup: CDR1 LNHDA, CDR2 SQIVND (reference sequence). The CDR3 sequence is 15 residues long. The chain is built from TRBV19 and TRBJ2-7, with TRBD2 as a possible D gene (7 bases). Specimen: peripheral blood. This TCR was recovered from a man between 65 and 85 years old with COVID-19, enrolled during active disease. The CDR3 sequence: CASTETGGAPYEQYF. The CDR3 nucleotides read TGTGCCAGTACCGAAACTGGGGGGGCCCCCTACGAGCAGTACTTC. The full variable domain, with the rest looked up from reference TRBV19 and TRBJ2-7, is DGGITQSPKYLFRKEGQNVTLSCEQNLNHDAMYWYRQDPGQGLRLIYYSQIVNDFQKGDIAEGYSVSREKKESFPLTVTSAQKNPTAFYLCASTETGGAPYEQYFGPGTRLTVT.